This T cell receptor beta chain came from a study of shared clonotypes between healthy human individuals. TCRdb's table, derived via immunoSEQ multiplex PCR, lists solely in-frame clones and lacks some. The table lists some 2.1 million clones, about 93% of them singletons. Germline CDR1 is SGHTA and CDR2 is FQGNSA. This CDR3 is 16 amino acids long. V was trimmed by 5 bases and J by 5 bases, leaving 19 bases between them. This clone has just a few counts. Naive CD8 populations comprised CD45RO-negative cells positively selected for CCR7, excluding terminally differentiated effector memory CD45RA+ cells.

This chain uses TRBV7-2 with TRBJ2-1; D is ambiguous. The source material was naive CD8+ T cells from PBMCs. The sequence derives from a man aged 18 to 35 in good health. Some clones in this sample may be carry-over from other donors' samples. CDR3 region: CASSRGNTLSDNEQFF. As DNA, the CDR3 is TGTGCCAGCAGCCGAGGAAACACCCTCTCGGACAATGAGCAGTTCTTC.